The next 29 T cell receptor beta chains were all read from a single sample in a study of Graves' ophthalmopathy and Graves' hyperthyroidism. RNA transcripts yielded amplified TCR beta CDR3 regions. HTBI primers were employed in first-round RT-PCR, then a second-round multiplex PCR followed. In TCRdb, the multiplex PCR reads were re-called with MiXCR into one record per CDR3 protein. Among over 650,000 distinct CDR3 sequences, over 40% were seen once, and the ten largest hold over 2.5%. Specimen: peripheral blood. The receptors originated from an adult man with Graves' ophthalmopathy.

The CDR3 coding sequence is TGTGCCAGCAGCATCGGCCTCCCGAACACCATATATTTT. It translates to CASSIGLPNTIYF. The chain recombines TRBV5-5 with TRBJ1-3; D unresolved. The CDR3 spans 13 residues. Germline values: CDR1 SGHKS, CDR2 YYEKEE (reference sequence). Deletions cut 4 bases from V and 7 bases from J, with 12 bases between. Combining the CDR3 with reference TRBV5-5 and TRBJ1-3 gives the whole variable domain DAGVTQSPTHLIKTRGQQVTLRCSPISGHKSVSWYQQVLGQGPQFIFQYYEKEERGRGNFPDRFSARQFPNYSSELNVNALLLGDSALYLCASSIGLPNTIYFGEGSWLTVV.

This clonotype was observed at least ten times. The chain has TRBV20-1 and TRBJ1-2; 12 positions match TRBD1. From germline, CDR1 is DFQATT and CDR2 SNEGSKA (reference sequence). V was clipped by 6 bases and J by 5 bases; unmatched bases: 4. The CDR3 spans 13 residues. CDR3 nucleotides: TGCAGTGCCACGGGACAGGGGGCGTATGGCTACACCTTC. Its protein product is CSATGQGAYGYTF.

As to this clonotype: A much larger clone lies a single base off, so this may be a read error. The chain is built from TRBV25-1 and TRBJ1-1; the D is unclear. V was clipped by 7 bases and J by 5 bases, with 14 bases between them. The germline gives CDR1 MGHDK, CDR2 SYGVNS. This CDR3 region has 13 residues. In DNA, the CDR3 is TGTGCCAGCACCCTGGAGGTGGGGACTGAAGCTTTCTTT. It specifies CASTLEVGTEAFF.

This sequence joins TRBV12-5 and TRBJ2-6; D unresolved. V lost 4 bases and J lost 0, with 13 bases in between. The germline gives CDR1 LGHNT, CDR2 FRNRAP. This CDR3 has 17 amino acids. Written as DNA, the CDR3 is TGTGCTAGTGGTTCGTTTAAAGTATCCTCTGGGGCCAACGTCCTGACTTTC. The encoded protein is CASGSFKVSSGANVLTF.

V gene TRBV20-1 combines with J gene TRBJ2-3; D gene ambiguous. This CDR3 has 14 residues. Germline V gene data show CDR1 as DFQATT and CDR2 as SNEGSKA (reference sequence). V gave up 3 bases and J gave up 0 bases, with 10 bases separating them. The CDR3 loop reads CSASQPDSTDTQYF. DNA for the CDR3: TGCAGTGCTAGCCAACCGGATAGCACAGATACGCAGTATTTT.

A few counts support this clonotype. The gene calls are TRBV6-1 and TRBJ1-3; no clear D gene. Germline V lookup: CDR1 MNHNS, CDR2 SASEGT. The CDR3 has 13 amino acids. V gave up 6 bases and J gave up 4 bases, with 10 bases separating them. The CDR3 nucleotides read TGTGCCAGCAGCGTCACACTAGGAAACACCATATATTTT. Translated, it gives CASSVTLGNTIYF.

This clonotype occurred a few times. The chain has TRBV9 and TRBJ2-7; 9 bases agree with TRBD2. The CDR3 covers 15 residues. V trimming: 0 bases; J trimming: 4 bases; junction bases outside the gene matches: 5. The germline V gene has CDR1 SGDLS and CDR2 YYNGEE. This CDR3 is CASSVESGRTYEQYF. The CDR3, as DNA: TGTGCCAGCAGCGTAGAAAGCGGGAGGACGTACGAGCAGTACTTC.

The V gene is TRBV14, the J gene TRBJ2-5, with D perhaps matching TRBD1 or TRBD2 (5 bases each). The germline V and J ends were trimmed by 3 bases and 9 bases, with 14 bases remaining between them. CDR3 length equals 13 residues. Germline CDR1 reads SGHDN; CDR2 reads FVKESK. The CDR3 reads CASSQGLGEPQYF. As DNA, the CDR3 is TGTGCCAGCAGCCAGGGGCTCGGGGAGCCCCAGTACTTC.

This clonotype was recorded once. One end of the junction fails to match germline, which may point to a read error. The chain joins TRBV7-9 to TRBJ1-5; no definite D call. Germline V gives CDR1 SEHNR, CDR2 FQNEAQ (reference sequence). This CDR3 has 17 amino acids. The CDR3 region has the DNA TGCGCCAGCAGCCTCCTGGGCGGTAAGGTTGGCAATCAGCCCCAGCATTTT. As protein: CASSLLGGKVGNQPQHF.

This chain connects TRBV19 to TRBJ2-7; D uncertain. Germline CDR1 reads LNHDA; CDR2 reads SQIVND (reference sequence). This CDR3 contains 16 residues. V shed 7 bases and J shed 3 bases, with 22 bases lying between them. CDR3 nucleotides: TGTGCCAGTAACACGGGTGAGTCCCCCGTAGGCTACGAGCAGTACTTC. Its protein is CASNTGESPVGYEQYF. The entire variable domain, with the rest obtained from reference TRBV19 and TRBJ2-7, is as follows: DGGITQSPKYLFRKEGQNVTLSCEQNLNHDAMYWYRQDPGQGLRLIYYSQIVNDFQKGDIAEGYSVSREKKESFPLTVTSAQKNPTAFYLCASNTGESPVGYEQYFGPGTRLTVT.

This clonotype was counted many times. This chain uses TRBV6-4 with TRBJ2-7; D remains ambiguous. The CDR3 runs 14 residues. Trimming removed 0 bases from V and 2 bases from J, with 8 bases in between. Germline assignment: CDR1 MRHNA and CDR2 SNTAGT. The CDR3 coding sequence is TGTGCCAGCAGTGACTCGGACCGGACCTACGAGCAGTACTTC. Translated: CASSDSDRTYEQYF.

This clonotype has at least ten counts. V usage is TRBV11-3 and J usage is TRBJ1-1, with D possibly being TRBD1 (6 bases). The CDR3 consists of 14 residues. Germline assignment: CDR1 SGHNT and CDR2 YENEEA. V lost 3 bases to trimming and J lost 9 bases, with 17 bases between them. The CDR3 nucleotides read TGTGCCAGCAGCTTCGGGGCAGGGGCTAGGCAAGCTTTCTTT. As protein: CASSFGAGARQAFF.

This clonotype was counted between two and nine times. The chain joins TRBV7-3 to TRBJ2-3; no reliable D call. V gave up 3 bases and J gave up 0 bases, with 7 bases separating them. Germline CDR1 and CDR2: SGHTA and FQGTGA. The CDR3 consists of 14 residues. CDR3 residues: CASSFGTSTDTQYF. CDR3 in DNA: TGTGCCAGCAGCTTTGGCACTAGCACAGATACGCAGTATTTT.

The genes are TRBV7-2 and TRBJ1-1; TRBD1 agrees at 7 bases. Looked up from germline, CDR1 is SGHTA and CDR2 is FQGNSA. CDR3 size: 15 residues. J lost 0 bases, V lost 4 bases, and 5 bases had no gene match. This CDR3 is CASSSHRGMNTEAFF. The CDR3 bases are TGTGCCAGCAGCTCTCACAGGGGCATGAACACTGAAGCTTTCTTT.

V usage is TRBV24-1 and J usage is TRBJ2-1; 7 bases are shared with TRBD1. The length of the CDR3 is 14 residues. The germline CDR1 and CDR2 sequences are KGHDR and SFDVKD. V lost 3 bases, J lost 6 bases, and 4 bases stayed unmatched. CDR3 loop: CATSDRQGSNEQFF. The CDR3 nucleotides read TGTGCCACCAGTGATCGACAGGGCTCCAATGAGCAGTTCTTC.

Only a few counts were recorded for this clonotype. The chain links TRBV4-1 to TRBJ1-5; 7 bases match TRBD1. The ends lost 4 bases at V and 4 bases at J; junction bases unmatched: 7. The CDR3 is 15 residues long. The germline V gene encodes CDR1 MGHRA and CDR2 YSYEKL. CDR3 amino acids: CASSPRDSANQPQHF. CDR3 DNA: TGCGCCAGCAGCCCGCGGGACAGCGCTAATCAGCCCCAGCATTTT.

V usage is TRBV25-1 and J usage is TRBJ1-6; no clear D. This CDR3 region has 14 residues. The germline V and J ends were trimmed by 2 bases and 7 bases, with 9 bases remaining between them. From germline, CDR1 is MGHDK and CDR2 SYGVNS. The DNA of the CDR3 is TGTGCCAGCAGTGAAGGCATGCGGAATTCACCCCTCCACTTT. It codes for CASSEGMRNSPLHF.

The gene calls are TRBV14 and TRBJ2-2, with D tentatively TRBD1 or TRBD2 (5 bases each). The CDR3 is 16 residues long. V lost 4 bases and J lost 3, with 15 bases in between. CDR1 is SGHDN, CDR2 FVKESK, per germline. CDR3 sequence (DNA): TGTGCCAGCAGCCTTTCCGGGACCCCTTACACCGGGGAGCTGTTTTTT. This gives the protein CASSLSGTPYTGELFF. Filled out from reference TRBV14 and TRBJ2-2, the complete variable domain reads EAGVTQFPSHSVIEKGQTVTLRCDPISGHDNLYWYRRVMGKEIKFLLHFVKESKQDESGMPNNRFLAERTGGTYSTLKVQPAELEDSGVYFCASSLSGTPYTGELFFGEGSRLTVL.

This clonotype showed up many times. One junction end disagrees with the germline gene, perhaps due to a read error. The V gene is TRBV29-1, the J gene TRBJ2-7, with D possibly being TRBD1 or TRBD2 (6 bases each). This CDR3 has 13 amino acids. The germline V gene encodes CDR1 SQVTM and CDR2 ANQGSEA. CDR3 region: CSAEGGMTNEQYF. The CDR3 nucleotides are TGCAGCGCTGAAGGGGGGATGACTAACGAGCAGTACTTC.

As to this clonotype: The junction departs from germline at one end; a sequencing error may be responsible. V gene TRBV6-2 or TRBV6-3 combines with J gene TRBJ1-2, with TRBD1 matching over 7 bases. Germline V gene sequence: CDR1 MNHEY, CDR2 SVGEGT. This CDR3 has 13 amino acids. As DNA, the CDR3 is TGTGCCAGCAGAGGGACAGCTAACTATGGCCACACCTTC. Translated: CASRGTANYGHTF.

This clonotype was detected once. The chain couples TRBV20-1 to TRBJ2-7, with TRBD1 identical over 8 bases. The junction had 10 bases not matched to a gene; V was cut back by 6 bases and J by 0 bases. This CDR3 has 15 residues. Germline CDR1 DFQATT, CDR2 SNEGSKA (reference sequence). The CDR3 region has the DNA TGCAGTGCACGGCCGGGACAGGCGTACTCCTACGAGCAGTACTTC. Protein: CSARPGQAYSYEQYF.

The genes are TRBV12-3 or TRBV12-4 and TRBJ1-1; no clear D gene. The V and J ends lost 7 bases and 3 bases respectively, with 18 bases between them. The CDR3 is 15 residues long. The CDR3 region has the DNA TGTGCCAGCACTATTGAGAATAGACGGGACACTGAAGCTTTCTTT. This sequence encodes CASTIENRRDTEAFF.

This clonotype was recorded many times. The chain recombines TRBV29-1 with TRBJ2-7; D is undetermined. V dropped 2 bases and J dropped 7 bases, with 3 bases sitting between them. CDR1 is SQVTM, CDR2 ANQGSEA, per germline. This CDR3 spans 9 amino acids. The CDR3, as DNA: TGCAGCGTTGAACGTGAGCAGTACTTC. Translated, it gives CSVEREQYF.

The table lists this clonotype with many counts. Here the CDR3 DNA reads TGTGCCACCAGTGATTCAGGGGCCTCCTACGAGCAGTACTTC. Its protein product is CATSDSGASYEQYF. The V and J genes are TRBV24-1 and TRBJ2-7; tentative D call: TRBD1 (6 bases). The CDR3 has 14 amino acids. Germline V lookup: CDR1 KGHDR, CDR2 SFDVKD. Trimming pared 2 bases from V and 0 bases from J, leaving 7 bases between.

With regard to this clonotype: This may be a read error: a much more frequent sequence differs by one nucleotide. The V gene is TRBV6-1, the J gene TRBJ1-5, with a weak D call TRBD1 (6 bases). CDR1 and CDR2 from the germline V gene are MNHNS and SASEGT. Trimming removed 5 bases from V and 7 bases from J, with 21 bases in between. This CDR3 is built from 16 residues. The CDR3 region has the DNA TGTGCCAGCAGTCGAGGGGGAGGTGGGAACAAGCAGCCCCAGCATTTT. It encodes CASSRGGGGNKQPQHF.

The chain carries TRBV5-1 and TRBJ1-2; 7 nucleotides align to TRBD1. The CDR3 is 14 residues long. Germline V lookup: CDR1 SGHRS, CDR2 YFSETQ. V shed 0 bases and J 5 bases; nucleotides not matched to a gene: 4. For the CDR3, the DNA is TGCGCCAGCAGCTTGGAGGCAGGGGGGTATGGCTACACCTTC. As protein: CASSLEAGGYGYTF.

V usage is TRBV2 and J usage is TRBJ2-7, with D possibly TRBD1 on 5 matching bases. V lost 7 bases and J lost 0, with 7 bases in between. The germline gives CDR1 SNHLY, CDR2 FYNNEI. This CDR3 is 12 amino acids long. The CDR3 nucleotides are TGTGCCAGCAATGGGGCCTCCTACGAGCAGTACTTC. This translates into CASNGASYEQYF. Supplemented by reference TRBV2 and TRBJ2-7, the full variable domain reads EPEVTQTPSHQVTQMGQEVILRCVPISNHLYFYWYRQILGQKVEFLVSFYNNEISEKSEIFDDQFSVERPDGSNFTLKIRSTKLEDSAMYFCASNGASYEQYFGPGTRLTVT.

This clonotype has a count of ten or more. The chain combines TRBV2 with TRBJ2-7; 11 nucleotides align to TRBD2. The CDR3 length is 16 residues. With 6 bases clipped from V and 0 bases from J, the junction kept 7 bases outside the gene matches. Germline CDR1 SNHLY, CDR2 FYNNEI. The CDR3 spells CASSPSLAGGSYEQYF. In nucleotides, the CDR3 is TGTGCCAGCAGCCCCTCGCTAGCGGGAGGCTCCTACGAGCAGTACTTC.

This clonotype came up once. This clone may be a read error of a much larger clone one base away. The rearrangement uses TRBV25-1 and TRBJ1-2, with D perhaps matching TRBD1 (5 bases). Germline V gene sequence: CDR1 MGHDK, CDR2 SYGVNS. Trimming stripped 6 bases from V and 3 bases from J, with 17 bases between. The CDR3 extends over 15 amino acids. CDR3 loop: CASSLGGEGDYGYTF. CDR3 nucleotides: TGTGCCAGCAGCTTAGGAGGGGAGGGAGACTATGGCTACACCTTC.